This TCR beta chain is from a study of memory CD4+ T cells and cytomegalovirus serostatus. Regarding the study as a whole: The CMV-associated TCR signature appears largely within the CD4+ memory repertoire.

The sort gate was single viable CD3+CD4+CD8-CD45RO+ cells for memory CD4+ T cells. Clones were sequenced by immunoSEQ multiplex PCR, and TCRdb holds only the in-frame ones, with some missing. Of tens of thousands of clones in the sample, under 90% were seen once. The CDR3 runs to 13 residues. CDR1 is SEHNR, CDR2 FQNEAQ, per germline (reference sequence). V gave up 7 bases and J gave up 6 bases; unmatched junction bases: 1. A remark on this clone: Its antigen is unknown.

Sequenced material: memory CD4+ T cells from blood. The receptor was isolated from an adult in good health and CMV-seronegative. Some clones in this sample may be carry-over from other donors' samples. The chain is built from TRBV7-9 and TRBJ2-1, with 12 bases matching TRBD2. The CDR3: CASKTSGSNEQFF. The CDR3 nucleotides read TGTGCCAGCAAGACTAGCGGGAGCAATGAGCAGTTCTTC.